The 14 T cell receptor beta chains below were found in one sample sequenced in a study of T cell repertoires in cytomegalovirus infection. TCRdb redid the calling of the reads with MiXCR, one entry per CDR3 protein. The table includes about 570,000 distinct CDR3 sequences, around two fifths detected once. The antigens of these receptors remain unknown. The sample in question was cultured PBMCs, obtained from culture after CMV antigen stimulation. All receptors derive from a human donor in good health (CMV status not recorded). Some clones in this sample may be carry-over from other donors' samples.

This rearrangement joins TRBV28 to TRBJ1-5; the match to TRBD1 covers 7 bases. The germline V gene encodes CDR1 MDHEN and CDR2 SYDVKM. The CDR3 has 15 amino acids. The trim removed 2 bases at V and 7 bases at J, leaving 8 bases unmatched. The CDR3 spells CASSLPDRVGQPQHF. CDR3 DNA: TGTGCCAGCAGTTTACCTGACAGGGTTGGCCAGCCCCAGCATTTT.

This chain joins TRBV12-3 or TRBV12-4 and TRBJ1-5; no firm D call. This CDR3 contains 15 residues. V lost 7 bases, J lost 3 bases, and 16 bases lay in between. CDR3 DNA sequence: TGTGCCAGCACCCCCGGTTCACAAAACAATCAGCCCCAGCATTTT. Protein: CASTPGSQNNQPQHF.

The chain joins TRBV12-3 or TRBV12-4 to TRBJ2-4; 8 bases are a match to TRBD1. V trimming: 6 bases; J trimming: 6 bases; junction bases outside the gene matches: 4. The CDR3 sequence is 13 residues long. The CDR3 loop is CASRGTGGNIQYF. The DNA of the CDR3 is TGTGCCAGCAGGGGGACAGGAGGAAACATTCAGTACTTC.

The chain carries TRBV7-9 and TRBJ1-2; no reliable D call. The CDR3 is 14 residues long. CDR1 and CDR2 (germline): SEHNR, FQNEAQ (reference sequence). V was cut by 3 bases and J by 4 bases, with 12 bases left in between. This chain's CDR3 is CASSFLGDTYGYTF. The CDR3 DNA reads TGTGCCAGCAGCTTCCTCGGAGATACCTATGGCTACACCTTC. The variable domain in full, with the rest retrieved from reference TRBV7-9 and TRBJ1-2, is DTGVSQNPRHKITKRGQNVTFRCDPISEHNRLYWYRQTLGQGPEFLTYFQNEAQLEKSRLLSDRFSAERPKGSFSTLEIQRTEQGDSAMYLCASSFLGDTYGYTFGSGTRLTVV.

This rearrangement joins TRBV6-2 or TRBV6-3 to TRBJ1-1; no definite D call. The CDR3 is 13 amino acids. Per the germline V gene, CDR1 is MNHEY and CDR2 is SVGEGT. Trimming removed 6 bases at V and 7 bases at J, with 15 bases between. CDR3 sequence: CASRLGLRLEAFF. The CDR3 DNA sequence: TGTGCCAGCAGATTGGGCTTAAGGCTTGAAGCTTTCTTT.

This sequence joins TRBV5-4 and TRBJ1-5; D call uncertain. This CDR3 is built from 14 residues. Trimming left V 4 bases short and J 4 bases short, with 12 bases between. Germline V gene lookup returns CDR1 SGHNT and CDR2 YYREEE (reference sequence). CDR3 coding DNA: TGTGCCAGCAGCGTAGCCCCGATTAATCAGCCCCAGCATTTT. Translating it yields CASSVAPINQPQHF.

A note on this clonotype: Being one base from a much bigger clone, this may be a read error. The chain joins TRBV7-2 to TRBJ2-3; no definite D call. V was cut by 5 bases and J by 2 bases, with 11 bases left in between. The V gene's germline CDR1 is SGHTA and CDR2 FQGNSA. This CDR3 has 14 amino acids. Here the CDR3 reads CASSEGVTTDTQYF. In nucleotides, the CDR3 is TGTGCCAGCAGCGAAGGAGTGACCACAGATACGCAGTATTTT.

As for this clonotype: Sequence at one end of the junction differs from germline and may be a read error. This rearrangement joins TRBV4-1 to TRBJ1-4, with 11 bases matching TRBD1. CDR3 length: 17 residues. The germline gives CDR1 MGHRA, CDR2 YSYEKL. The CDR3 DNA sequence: TGTGCCAGCAGCCAAGATAGGTTCCGGGACAGGGGGGAAAAACTGTTTTTT. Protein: CASSQDRFRDRGEKLFF.

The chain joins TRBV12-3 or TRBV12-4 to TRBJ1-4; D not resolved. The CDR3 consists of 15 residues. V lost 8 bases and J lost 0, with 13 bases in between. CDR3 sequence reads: CASRYSLATNEKLFF. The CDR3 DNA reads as TGTGCCAGCCGGTACAGCCTTGCAACTAATGAAAAACTGTTTTTT.

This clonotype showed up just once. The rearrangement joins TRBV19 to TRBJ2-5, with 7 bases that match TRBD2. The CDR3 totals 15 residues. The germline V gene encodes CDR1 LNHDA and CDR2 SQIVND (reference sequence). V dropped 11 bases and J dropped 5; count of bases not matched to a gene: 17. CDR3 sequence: CASKRAGDGFETQYF. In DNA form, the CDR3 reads TGTGCCTCTAAGAGGGCGGGGGATGGATTTGAGACCCAGTACTTC.

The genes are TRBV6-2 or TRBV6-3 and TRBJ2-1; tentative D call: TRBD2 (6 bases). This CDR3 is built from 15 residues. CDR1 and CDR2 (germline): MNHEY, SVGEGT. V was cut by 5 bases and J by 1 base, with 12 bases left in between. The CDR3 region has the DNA TGTGCCAGCAGTCCTCGGGAGAGGTCCTACAATGAGCAGTTCTTC. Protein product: CASSPRERSYNEQFF.

The CDR3 sequence is CASSYGVYSNQPQHF. Here the CDR3 DNA reads TGTGCCAGCAGCTATGGCGTTTATAGCAATCAGCCCCAGCATTTT. The V call is TRBV7-2, the J call TRBJ1-5; D uncertain. The germline gives CDR1 SGHTA, CDR2 FQGNSA. The germline V and J ends were trimmed by 4 bases and 0 bases, with 10 bases remaining between them. This CDR3 region has 15 residues.

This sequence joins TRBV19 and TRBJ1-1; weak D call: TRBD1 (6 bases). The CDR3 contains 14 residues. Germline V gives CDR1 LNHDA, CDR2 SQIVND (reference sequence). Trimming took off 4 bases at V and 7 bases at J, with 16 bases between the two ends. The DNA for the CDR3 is TGTGCCAGTAGTACTAGGGGGATGGTGAGTGAAGCTTTCTTT. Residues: CASSTRGMVSEAFF.

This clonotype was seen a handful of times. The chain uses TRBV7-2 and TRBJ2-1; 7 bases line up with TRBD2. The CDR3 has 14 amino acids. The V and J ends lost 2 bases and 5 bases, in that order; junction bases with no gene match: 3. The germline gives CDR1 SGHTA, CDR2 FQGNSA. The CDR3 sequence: CASSLSGAHNEQFF. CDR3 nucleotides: TGTGCCAGCAGCTTAAGCGGGGCACACAATGAGCAGTTCTTC.